A selection of T cell receptor beta chains follows, all from one sample in a study of blood T cell repertoires in COVID-19. Measured with immunoSEQ multiplex PCR; TCRdb has only the in-frame clones, and not every one. The sample has 8,500 to 14,000 clones; 80% to 90% are singletons. Sequences were obtained from peripheral blood. The source is a human donor in a cohort sampled during active COVID-19. The CDR3 runs from the conserved cysteine through the conserved F or W. A D gene is named only where the DNA matches it firmly. Only part of the rows carry a size: once, few, many, or a class if the clone is expanded.

V,J,D,size,CDR3,DNA
TRBV6-5,TRBJ1-2,.,.,CASTKTPNYGYTF,TGTGCCAGCACCAAAACACCAAACTATGGCTACACCTTC
TRBV7-2,TRBJ2-3,TRBD2,.,CASTFGGTDTQYF,TGTGCCAGCACCTTCGGGGGGACAGATACGCAGTATTTT
TRBV11-2,TRBJ2-1,TRBD2,.,CASSLGSWTRNNEQFF,TGTGCCAGCAGCTTAGGTAGTTGGACTAGGAACAATGAGCAGTTCTTC
TRBV30,TRBJ1-5,TRBD1,.,CAWSHGQGALQPQHF,TGTGCCTGGAGTCATGGACAGGGGGCTCTTCAGCCCCAGCATTTT
TRBV2,TRBJ2-4,TRBD1,.,CASRGFTGDGTKNIQYF,TGTGCCAGCAGGGGTTTCACAGGGGACGGGACCAAAAACATTCAGTACTTC
TRBV4-3,TRBJ1-6,.,.,CASSLGAGGSPLHF,TGCGCCAGCAGCCTGGGGGCGGGGGGATCACCCCTCCACTTT
TRBV5-1,TRBJ2-1,TRBD2,.,CASSSSGGAVNEQFF,TGCGCCAGCAGCTCTAGCGGGGGGGCGGTGAATGAGCAGTTCTTC
TRBV3-1/TRBV3-2,TRBJ1-2,TRBD1,.,CASSLDREGARGYTF,TGTGCCAGCAGCCTAGATCGAGAGGGGGCGCGTGGCTACACCTTC
TRBV5-1,TRBJ1-4,.,.,CASSLAGVGANEKLFF,TGCGCCAGCAGCTTGGCGGGGGTTGGAGCTAATGAAAAACTGTTTTTT
TRBV5-1,TRBJ2-5,TRBD1,.,CASSPGTEETQYF,TGCGCCAGCAGCCCGGGGACAGAAGAGACCCAGTACTTC
TRBV7-6,TRBJ2-7,TRBD2,.,CASSLATSWEQYF,TGTGCCAGCAGCTTAGCGACTAGCTGGGAGCAGTACTTC
TRBV4-3,TRBJ2-7,TRBD2,once,CASSKDQRGGDEQYF,TGCGCCAGCAGCAAGGACCAGCGGGGGGGGGACGAGCAGTACTTC
TRBV29-1,TRBJ1-3,.,.,CSVEDLGGTSGNTIYF,TGCAGCGTTGAAGATCTAGGGGGAACCTCTGGAAACACCATATATTTT
TRBV4-1,TRBJ2-1,.,once,CASSQVRDMAYNEQFF,TGCGCCAGCAGCCAAGTCCGGGACATGGCGTACAATGAGCAGTTCTTC
TRBV5-4,TRBJ2-7,TRBD1,.,CASSVPGQGYEQYF,TGTGCCAGCAGCGTCCCCGGACAGGGCTACGAGCAGTACTTC
TRBV6-4,TRBJ2-3,TRBD2,medium-sized,CASSDSSGGADTQYF,TGTGCCAGCAGTGACTCTAGCGGGGGGGCAGATACGCAGTATTTT
TRBV9,TRBJ2-1,TRBD2,.,CASTAGGGTYNEQFF,TGTGCCAGCACCGCGGGCGGGGGGACCTACAATGAGCAGTTCTTC